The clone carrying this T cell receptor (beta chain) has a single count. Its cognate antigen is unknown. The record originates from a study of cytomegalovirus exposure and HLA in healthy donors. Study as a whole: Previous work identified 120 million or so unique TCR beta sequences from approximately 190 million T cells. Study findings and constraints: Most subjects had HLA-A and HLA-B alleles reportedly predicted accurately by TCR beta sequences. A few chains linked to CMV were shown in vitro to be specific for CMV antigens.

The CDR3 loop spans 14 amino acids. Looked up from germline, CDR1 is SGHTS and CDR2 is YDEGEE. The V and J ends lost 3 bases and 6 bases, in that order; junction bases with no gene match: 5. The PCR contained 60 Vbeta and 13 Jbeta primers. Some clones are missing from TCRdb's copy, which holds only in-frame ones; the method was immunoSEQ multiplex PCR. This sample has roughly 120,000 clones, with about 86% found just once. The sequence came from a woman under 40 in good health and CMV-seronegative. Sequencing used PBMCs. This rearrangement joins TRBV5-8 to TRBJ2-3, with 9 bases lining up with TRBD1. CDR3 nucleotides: TGTGCCAGCAGCTCACAGGGGGCTGCTGATACGCAGTATTTT. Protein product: CASSSQGAADTQYF.